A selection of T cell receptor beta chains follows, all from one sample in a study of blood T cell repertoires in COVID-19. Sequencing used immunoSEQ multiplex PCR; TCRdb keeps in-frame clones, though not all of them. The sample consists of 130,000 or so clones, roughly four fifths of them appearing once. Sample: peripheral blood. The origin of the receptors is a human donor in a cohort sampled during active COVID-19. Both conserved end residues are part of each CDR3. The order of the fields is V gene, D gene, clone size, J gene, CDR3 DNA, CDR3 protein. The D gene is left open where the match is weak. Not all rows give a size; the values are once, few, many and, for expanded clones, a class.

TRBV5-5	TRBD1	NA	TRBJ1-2	TGTGCCAGCAGCTTGGCCTCGGGACAGGGTTTCTATGGCTACACCTTC	CASSLASGQGFYGYTF
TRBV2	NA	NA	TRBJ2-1	TGTGCCACGACCCGGGACACGACGTACAATGAGCAGTTCTTC	CATTRDTTYNEQFF
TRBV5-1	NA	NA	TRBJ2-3	TGCGCCAGCAGCTTAACAGGACTAAACACAGATACGCAGTATTTT	CASSLTGLNTDTQYF
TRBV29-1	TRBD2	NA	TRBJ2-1	TGCAGCGTAGCACGGGGGGTACCGTACAATGAGCAGTTCTTC	CSVARGVPYNEQFF
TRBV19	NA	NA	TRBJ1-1	TGTGCCAGTAGTGCCGGGACAATGGCTGAAGCTTTCTTT	CASSAGTMAEAFF
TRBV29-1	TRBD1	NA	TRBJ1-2	TGCAGCGTTGATGACAGGGCGCACTATGGCTACACCTTC	CSVDDRAHYGYTF
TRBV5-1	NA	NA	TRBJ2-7	TGCGCCAGCAGCTTAGGACAAAGGGGTGAGCAGTACTTC	CASSLGQRGEQYF
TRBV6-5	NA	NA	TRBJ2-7	TGTGCCAGCAGGACCCAGGCCTACGAGCAGTACTTC	CASRTQAYEQYF
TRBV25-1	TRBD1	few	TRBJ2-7	TGTGCCAGCAGTAAGGACAGGGACTCCTACGAGCAGTACTTC	CASSKDRDSYEQYF
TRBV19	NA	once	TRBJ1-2	TGTGCCAGTAGTATGGTTGGGGGGAACGGCTACACCTTC	CASSMVGGNGYTF
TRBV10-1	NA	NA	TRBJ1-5	TGCGCCAGCAGTGGAGGCGAGATCGGGGGACAGCCCCAGCATTTT	CASSGGEIGGQPQHF
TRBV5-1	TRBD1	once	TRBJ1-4	TGCGCCAGCAGCTCAGGACAGGGGACTAATGAAAAACTGTTTTTT	CASSSGQGTNEKLFF
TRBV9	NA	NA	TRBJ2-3	TGTGCCAGCAGCACCCGACAGGTTAGCACAGATACGCAGTATTTT	CASSTRQVSTDTQYF
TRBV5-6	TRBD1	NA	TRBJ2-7	TGTGCCAGCAGCTTTTCACGTCGGGACAGGCAGTACTTC	CASSFSRRDRQYF
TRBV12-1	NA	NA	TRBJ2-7	TGTGCCAGCAGCCCCCCATCCGGGACAGCCTTCTCCTACGAGCAGTACTTC	CASSPPSGTAFSYEQYF
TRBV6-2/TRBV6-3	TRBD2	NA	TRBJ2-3	TGTGCCAGCAGTCCGACTAGCGGGGGGCGTGATACGCAGTATTTT	CASSPTSGGRDTQYF
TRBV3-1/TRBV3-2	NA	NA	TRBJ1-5	TGTGCCAGCTCCGTCAGAAATCAGCCCCAGCATTTT	CASSVRNQPQHF
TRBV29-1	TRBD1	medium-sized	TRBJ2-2	TGCAGCGTTGCCAGGACAGGGAACACCGGGGAGCTGTTTTTT	CSVARTGNTGELFF
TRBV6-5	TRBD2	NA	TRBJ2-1	TGTGCCAGCAGTTACTCGGCGGGGGGGCCCCGGGAGCAGTTCTTC	CASSYSAGGPREQFF
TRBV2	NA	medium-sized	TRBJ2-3	TGTGCCAGCAACCAGGGTACGCAGTATTTT	CASNQGTQYF
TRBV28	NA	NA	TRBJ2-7	TGTGCCGGCAGTACACCGGAGTGGAACAACGAGCAGTACTTC	CAGSTPEWNNEQYF
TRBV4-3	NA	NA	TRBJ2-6	TGCGCCAGCAGCCAAGGCCGGGGGGCCTCCGGGGCCAACGTCCTGACTTTC	CASSQGRGASGANVLTF
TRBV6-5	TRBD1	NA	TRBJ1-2	TGTGCCAGCAGGTCGGACAGGGTATGGTATGGCTACACCTTC	CASRSDRVWYGYTF
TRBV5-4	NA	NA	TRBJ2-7	TGTGCCAGCAGCCACGGACCGGGAAGCTACGAGCAGTACTTC	CASSHGPGSYEQYF
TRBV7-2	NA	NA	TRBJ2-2	TGTGCCAGCATCCGCATCGCACATCTTACCACCGGGGAGCTGTTTTTT	CASIRIAHLTTGELFF
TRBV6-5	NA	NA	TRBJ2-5	TGTGCCAGCAGGGACACCTCATCCCCCCAAGAGACCCAGTACTTC	CASRDTSSPQETQYF
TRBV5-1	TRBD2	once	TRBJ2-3	TGCGCCCGCAGCTGGGGCGGGGGGGGCACAGATACGCAGTATTTT	CARSWGGGGTDTQYF
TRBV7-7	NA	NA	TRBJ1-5	TGTGCCACCCCGAGGTCCGACAGTCTCAATCAGCCCCAGCATTTT	CATPRSDSLNQPQHF
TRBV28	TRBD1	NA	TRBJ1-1	TGTGCCAGCAGTTTTTGGGGACAGATGAACACTGAAGCTTTCTTT	CASSFWGQMNTEAFF
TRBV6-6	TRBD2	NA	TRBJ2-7	TGTGCCAGCAGTTACCCTACTAGCGGCTCCCCCGAGCAGTACTTC	CASSYPTSGSPEQYF
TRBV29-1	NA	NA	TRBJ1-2	TGCAGCGTTGATGCGGGGGGGGGCGCGGACTATGGCTACACCTTC	CSVDAGGGADYGYTF
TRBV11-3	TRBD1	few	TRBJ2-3	TGTGCCAGCAGCTTGGGACAGGGGTTTGGAGATACGCAGTATTTT	CASSLGQGFGDTQYF
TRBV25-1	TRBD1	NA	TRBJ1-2	TGTGCCAGCAGTGGGGCAGGAGGGACAGGCCGATGGGGCTATGGCTACACCTTC	CASSGAGGTGRWGYGYTF
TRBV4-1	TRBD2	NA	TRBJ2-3	TGCGCCAGCGCACTAGCGGTTAGCACAGATACGCAGTATTTT	CASALAVSTDTQYF
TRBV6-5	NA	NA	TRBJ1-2	TGTGCCAGCAGTTACTCGTCTCCAGGGCCTTATGGCTACACCTTC	CASSYSSPGPYGYTF
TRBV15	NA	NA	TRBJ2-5	TGTGCCACCAGCAGAGATCTGTCTAGCTGGTACCAAGAGACCCAGTACTTC	CATSRDLSSWYQETQYF
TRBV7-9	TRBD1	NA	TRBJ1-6	TGTGCCAGCAGGCCTACAGGGGATTCACCCCTCCACTTT	CASRPTGDSPLHF
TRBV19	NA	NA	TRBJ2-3	TGTGCCAGCTCAAGCGGGGACACGAATACGCAGTATTTT	CASSSGDTNTQYF
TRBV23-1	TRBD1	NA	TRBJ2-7	TGCGCCAGCAGTCACCGCCCGGGACAGACACAGACCTACGAGCAGTACTTC	CASSHRPGQTQTYEQYF
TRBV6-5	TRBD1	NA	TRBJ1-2	TGTGCCAGCAGTTACTCAACATTCACAGGGGTTAATGGCTACACCTTC	CASSYSTFTGVNGYTF
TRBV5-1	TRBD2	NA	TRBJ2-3	TGCGCCAGCAGCTTGGTGTTAGCGGGGGGGTCAGATACGCAGTATTTT	CASSLVLAGGSDTQYF
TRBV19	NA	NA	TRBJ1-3	TGTGCCAGTACCCCCGACAGAGCTCCTGGAAACACCATATATTTT	CASTPDRAPGNTIYF
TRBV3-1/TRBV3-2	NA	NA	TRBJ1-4	TGTGCCAGCAGCCAAAGACGGGGAAGTAATGAAAAACTGTTTTTT	CASSQRRGSNEKLFF
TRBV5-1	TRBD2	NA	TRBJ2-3	TGCGCCAGCAGCACTAGCGGGGGGGGTCTAGATACGCAGTATTTT	CASSTSGGGLDTQYF
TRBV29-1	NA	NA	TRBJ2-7	TGCAGCGCCGAGACAGGTGACAAGCAGTACTTC	CSAETGDKQYF
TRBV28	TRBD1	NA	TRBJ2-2	TGTGCCAGCAGCCTCTCACAGGGGAGCGGGGAGCTGTTTTTT	CASSLSQGSGELFF
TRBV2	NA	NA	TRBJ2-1	TGTGCCAGCAGTGATCAGGGGTACAATGAGCAGTTCTTC	CASSDQGYNEQFF
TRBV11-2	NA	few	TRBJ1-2	TGTGCCAGCAGCTTAGGAGCAGGGTACTATGGCTACACCTTC	CASSLGAGYYGYTF
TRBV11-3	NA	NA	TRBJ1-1	TGTGCCAGCAGCTTGTCCAGGGACATGAACACTGAAGCTTTCTTT	CASSLSRDMNTEAFF
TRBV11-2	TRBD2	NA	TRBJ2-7	TGTGCCAGCAGTTGGGCGGGGGGTCCCTACGAGCAGTACTTC	CASSWAGGPYEQYF
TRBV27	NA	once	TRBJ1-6	TGTGCCAGCAGTTTAACTCCGACAGGCACACGATCACCCCTCCACTTT	CASSLTPTGTRSPLHF
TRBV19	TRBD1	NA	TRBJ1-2	TGTGCCAGTAGTACAAGGACAGGGGGCGACTATGGCTACACCTTC	CASSTRTGGDYGYTF
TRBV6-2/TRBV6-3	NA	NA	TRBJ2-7	TGTGCCAGCAGTTACGTCGACGAGCAGTACTTC	CASSYVDEQYF
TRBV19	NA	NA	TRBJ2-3	TGTGCCAGTAGCCCAGGGGAAGGCACAGATACGCAGTATTTT	CASSPGEGTDTQYF
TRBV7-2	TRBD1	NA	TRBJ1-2	TGTGCCAGCAGCTTAGGACCCCCCGGACAGGGGCATGGCTACACCTTC	CASSLGPPGQGHGYTF